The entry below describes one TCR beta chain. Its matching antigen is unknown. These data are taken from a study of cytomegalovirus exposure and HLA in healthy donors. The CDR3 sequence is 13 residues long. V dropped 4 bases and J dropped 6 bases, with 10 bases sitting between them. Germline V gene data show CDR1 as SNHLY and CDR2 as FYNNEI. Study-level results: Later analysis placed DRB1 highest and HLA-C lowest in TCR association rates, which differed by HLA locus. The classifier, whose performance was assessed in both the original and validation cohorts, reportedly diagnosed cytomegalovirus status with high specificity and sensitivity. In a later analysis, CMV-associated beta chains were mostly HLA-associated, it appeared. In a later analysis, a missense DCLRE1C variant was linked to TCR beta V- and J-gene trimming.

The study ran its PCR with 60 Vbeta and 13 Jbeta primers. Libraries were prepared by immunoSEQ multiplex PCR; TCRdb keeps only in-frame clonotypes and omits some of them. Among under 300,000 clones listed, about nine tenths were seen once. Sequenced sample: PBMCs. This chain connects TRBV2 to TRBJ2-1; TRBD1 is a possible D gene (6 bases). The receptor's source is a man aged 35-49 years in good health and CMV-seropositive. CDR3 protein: CASSVQGGNEQFF. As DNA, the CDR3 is TGTGCCAGCAGTGTCCAAGGGGGCAATGAGCAGTTCTTC.